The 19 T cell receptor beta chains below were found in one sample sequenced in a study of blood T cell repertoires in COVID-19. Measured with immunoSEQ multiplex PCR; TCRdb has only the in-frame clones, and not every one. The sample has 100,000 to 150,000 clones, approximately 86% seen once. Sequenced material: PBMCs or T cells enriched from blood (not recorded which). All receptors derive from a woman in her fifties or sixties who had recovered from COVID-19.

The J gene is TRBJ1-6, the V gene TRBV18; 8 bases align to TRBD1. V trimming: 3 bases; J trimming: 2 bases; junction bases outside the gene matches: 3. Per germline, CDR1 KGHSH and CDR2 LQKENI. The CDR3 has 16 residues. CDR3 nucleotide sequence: TGTGCCAGCTCACCTCCAGGGGGCGCCTATAATTCACCCCTCCACTTT. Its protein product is CASSPPGGAYNSPLHF.

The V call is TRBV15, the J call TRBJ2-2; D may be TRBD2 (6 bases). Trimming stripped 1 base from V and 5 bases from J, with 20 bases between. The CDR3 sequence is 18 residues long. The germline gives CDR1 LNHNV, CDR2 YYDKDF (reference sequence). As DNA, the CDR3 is TGTGCCACCAGCAGAGGGGGAGGAGGGCGCCTGGGAACCGGGGAGCTGTTTTTT. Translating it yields CATSRGGGGRLGTGELFF.

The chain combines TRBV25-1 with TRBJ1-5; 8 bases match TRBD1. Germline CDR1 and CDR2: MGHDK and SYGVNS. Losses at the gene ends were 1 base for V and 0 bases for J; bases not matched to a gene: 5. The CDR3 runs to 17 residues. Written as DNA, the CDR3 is TGTGCCAGCAGTGAATTCGTGACAGGGGATAGCAATCAGCCCCAGCATTTT. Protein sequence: CASSEFVTGDSNQPQHF.

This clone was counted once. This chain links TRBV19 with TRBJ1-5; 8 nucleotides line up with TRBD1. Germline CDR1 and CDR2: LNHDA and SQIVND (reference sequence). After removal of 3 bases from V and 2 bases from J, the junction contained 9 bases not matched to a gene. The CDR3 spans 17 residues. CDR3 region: CASSIIQGAMGNQPQHF. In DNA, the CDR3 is TGTGCCAGTAGTATCATTCAGGGGGCAATGGGCAATCAGCCCCAGCATTTT.

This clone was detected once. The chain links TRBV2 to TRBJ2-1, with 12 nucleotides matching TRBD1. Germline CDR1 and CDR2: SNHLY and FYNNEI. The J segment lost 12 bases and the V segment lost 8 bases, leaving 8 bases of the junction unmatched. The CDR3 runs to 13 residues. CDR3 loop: CASGDRGHPGQFF. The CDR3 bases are TGTGCCAGCGGGGACAGGGGGCACCCGGGGCAGTTCTTC. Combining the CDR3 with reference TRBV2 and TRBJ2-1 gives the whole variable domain EPEVTQTPSHQVTQMGQEVILRCVPISNHLYFYWYRQILGQKVEFLVSFYNNEISEKSEIFDDQFSVERPDGSNFTLKIRSTKLEDSAMYFCASGDRGHPGQFFGPGTRLTVL.

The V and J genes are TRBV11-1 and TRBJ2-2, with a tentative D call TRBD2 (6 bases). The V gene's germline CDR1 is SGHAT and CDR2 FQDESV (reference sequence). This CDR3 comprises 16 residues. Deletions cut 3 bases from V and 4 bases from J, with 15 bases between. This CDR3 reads CASSLRQGGFTGELFF. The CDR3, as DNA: TGTGCCAGCAGCTTGCGGCAGGGAGGTTTCACCGGGGAGCTGTTTTTT. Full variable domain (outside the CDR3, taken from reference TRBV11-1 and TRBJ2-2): EAEVAQSPRYKITEKSQAVAFWCDPISGHATLYWYRQILGQGPELLVQFQDESVVDDSQLPKDRFSAERLKGVDSTLKIQPAELGDSAMYLCASSLRQGGFTGELFFGEGSRLTVL.

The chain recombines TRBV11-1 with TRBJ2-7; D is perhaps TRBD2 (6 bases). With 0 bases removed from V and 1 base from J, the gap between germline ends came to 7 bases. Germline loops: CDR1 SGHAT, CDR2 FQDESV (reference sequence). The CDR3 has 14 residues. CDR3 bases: TGTGCCAGCAGCTTAGCTGGACTATCCTACGAGCAGTACTTC. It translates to CASSLAGLSYEQYF.

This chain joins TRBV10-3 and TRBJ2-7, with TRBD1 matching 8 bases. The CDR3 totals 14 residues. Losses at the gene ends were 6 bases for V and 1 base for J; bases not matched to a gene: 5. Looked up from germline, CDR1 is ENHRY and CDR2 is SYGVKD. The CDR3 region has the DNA TGTGCCATCAGGCTGGACAGGGCGTCCTACGAGCAGTACTTC. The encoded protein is CAIRLDRASYEQYF.

The CDR3 region is CASSSFEDNMNTEAFF. For the CDR3, the DNA is TGTGCCAGCAGTTCGTTCGAGGACAATATGAACACTGAAGCTTTCTTT. The rearrangement links TRBV7-9 to TRBJ1-1, with D possibly TRBD1 on 5 matching bases. This CDR3 contains 16 residues. Trimming stripped 6 bases from V and 0 bases from J, with 17 bases between. Germline CDR1 and CDR2: SEHNR and FQNEAQ (reference sequence).

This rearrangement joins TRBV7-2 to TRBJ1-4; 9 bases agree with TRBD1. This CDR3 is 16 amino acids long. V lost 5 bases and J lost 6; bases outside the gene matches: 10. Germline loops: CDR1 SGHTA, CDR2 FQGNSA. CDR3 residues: CASSPPGQGLYEKLFF. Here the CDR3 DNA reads TGTGCCAGCAGCCCGCCGGGACAGGGTTTGTATGAAAAACTGTTTTTT.

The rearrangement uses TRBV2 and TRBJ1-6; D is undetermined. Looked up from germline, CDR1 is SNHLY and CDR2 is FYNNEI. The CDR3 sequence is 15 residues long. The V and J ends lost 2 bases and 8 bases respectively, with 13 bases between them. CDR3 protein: CASSEPRPTDSPLHF. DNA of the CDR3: TGTGCCAGCAGTGAACCTAGGCCGACGGATTCACCCCTCCACTTT.

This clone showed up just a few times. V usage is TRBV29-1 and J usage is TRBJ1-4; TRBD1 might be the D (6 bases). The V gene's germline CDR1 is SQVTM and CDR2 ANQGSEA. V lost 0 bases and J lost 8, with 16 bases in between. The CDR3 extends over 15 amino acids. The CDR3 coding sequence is TGCAGCGTTGAAGATCTTTGGGGGGGCATGGAAAAACTGTTTTTT. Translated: CSVEDLWGGMEKLFF.

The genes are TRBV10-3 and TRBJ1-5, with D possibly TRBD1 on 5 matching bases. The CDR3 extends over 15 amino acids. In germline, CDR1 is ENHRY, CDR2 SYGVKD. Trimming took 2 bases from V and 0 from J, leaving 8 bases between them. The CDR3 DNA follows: TGTGCCATCAGTGAGGCAGGGCGTAGCAATCAGCCCCAGCATTTT. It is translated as CAISEAGRSNQPQHF.

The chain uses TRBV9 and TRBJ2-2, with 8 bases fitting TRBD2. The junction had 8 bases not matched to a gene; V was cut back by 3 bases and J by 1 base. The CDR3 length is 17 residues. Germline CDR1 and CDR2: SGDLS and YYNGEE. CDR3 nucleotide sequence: TGTGCCAGCAGCGGTCCGGGTGCGGGGGGGAACACCGGGGAGCTGTTTTTT. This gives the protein CASSGPGAGGNTGELFF.

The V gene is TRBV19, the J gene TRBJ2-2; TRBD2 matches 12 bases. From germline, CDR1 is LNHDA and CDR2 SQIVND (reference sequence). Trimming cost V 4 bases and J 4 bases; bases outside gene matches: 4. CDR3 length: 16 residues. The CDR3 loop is CASSTLAGGRTGELFF. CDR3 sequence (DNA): TGTGCCAGTAGTACCCTAGCGGGGGGGCGCACCGGGGAGCTGTTTTTT.

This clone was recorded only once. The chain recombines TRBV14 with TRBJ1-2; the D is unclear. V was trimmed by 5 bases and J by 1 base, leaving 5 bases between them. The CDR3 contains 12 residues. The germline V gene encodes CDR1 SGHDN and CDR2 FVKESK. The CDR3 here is CASSDNNYGYTF. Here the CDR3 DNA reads TGTGCCAGCAGCGACAATAACTATGGCTACACCTTC.

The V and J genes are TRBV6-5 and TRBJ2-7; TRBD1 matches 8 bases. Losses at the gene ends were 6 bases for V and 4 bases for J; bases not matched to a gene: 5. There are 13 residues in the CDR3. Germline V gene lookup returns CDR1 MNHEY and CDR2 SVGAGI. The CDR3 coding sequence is TGTGCCAGCAGGCGGACAGGGCCGTACGAGCAGTACTTC. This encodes CASRRTGPYEQYF.

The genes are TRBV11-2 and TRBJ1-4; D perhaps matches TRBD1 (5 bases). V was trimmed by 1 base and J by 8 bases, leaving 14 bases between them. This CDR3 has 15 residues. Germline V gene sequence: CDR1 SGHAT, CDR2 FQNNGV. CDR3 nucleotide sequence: TGTGCCAGCAGCTTAGCAGGGTCTGGTGGCGAAAAACTGTTTTTT. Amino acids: CASSLAGSGGEKLFF.

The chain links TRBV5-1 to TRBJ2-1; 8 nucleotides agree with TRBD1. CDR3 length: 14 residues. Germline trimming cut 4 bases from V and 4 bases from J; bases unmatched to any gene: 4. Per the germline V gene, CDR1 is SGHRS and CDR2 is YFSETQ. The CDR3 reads CASSPGQVYNEQFF. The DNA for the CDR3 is TGCGCCAGCAGCCCGGGACAGGTATACAATGAGCAGTTCTTC.